The 10 T cell receptor beta chains below all came from one sample that was sequenced in a study of blood T cell repertoires in COVID-19. TCRdb's table, derived via immunoSEQ multiplex PCR, lists solely in-frame clones and lacks some. The sample holds 140,000 to 150,000 clones; around 83% are singletons and the top ten take roughly a tenth. Input material: peripheral blood. The source is a man between 60 and 70 years old with active or convalescent COVID-19.

This clone appeared once. CDR3 coding DNA: TGTGCCAGCGGGGGGACTAGCTACTACAATGAGCAGTTCTTC. Translation: CASGGTSYYNEQFF. The chain couples TRBV6-5 to TRBJ2-1; TRBD2 aligns across 9 bases. Germline V CDR1 and CDR2: MNHEY, SVGAGI. CDR3 size: 14 residues. The V and J ends lost 8 bases and 3 bases, in that order; junction bases with no gene match: 5.

The rearrangement joins TRBV7-9 to TRBJ1-4, with TRBD1 as a possible D gene (6 bases). CDR3 length: 15 residues. Germline V gene sequence: CDR1 SEHNR, CDR2 FQNEAQ (reference sequence). Trimming removed 5 bases from V and 9 bases from J, with 19 bases in between. The CDR3 spells CASSPQASQGQKLFF. CDR3 bases: TGTGCCAGCAGCCCCCAGGCGTCACAGGGACAAAAACTGTTTTTT. The whole variable domain, filled in from reference TRBV7-9 and TRBJ1-4, reads DTGVSQNPRHKITKRGQNVTFRCDPISEHNRLYWYRQTLGQGPEFLTYFQNEAQLEKSRLLSDRFSAERPKGSFSTLEIQRTEQGDSAMYLCASSPQASQGQKLFFGSGTQLSVL.

The chain links TRBV30 to TRBJ1-1, with 7 bases that match TRBD1. The V segment lost 0 bases and the J segment 4 bases; nucleotides outside the gene matches: 5. CDR1 and CDR2 (germline): GTSNPN, SVGIG (reference sequence). This CDR3 region has 14 residues. CDR3 in DNA: TGTGCCTGGAGTGTAAACAGGGACAGCACTGAAGCTTTCTTT. Its translation is CAWSVNRDSTEAFF.

Points on this clone: The same CDR3 is also encoded by other DNA sequences in this sample. The rearrangement joins TRBV6-5 to TRBJ1-1; no firm D call. This CDR3 comprises 13 residues. Germline V gene lookup returns CDR1 MNHEY and CDR2 SVGAGI. V lost 2 bases and J 3 bases, leaving 7 bases between the germline ends. CDR3 protein: CASSYGGYTEAFF. Here the CDR3 DNA reads TGTGCCAGCAGTTACGGCGGTTACACTGAAGCTTTCTTT.

The chain couples TRBV27 to TRBJ1-4; TRBD1 matches 8 bases. V dropped 3 bases and J dropped 7; count of bases not matched to a gene: 4. Germline loops: CDR1 MNHEY, CDR2 SMNVEV (reference sequence). This CDR3 comprises 14 residues. The CDR3 protein is CASSFRGRGEKLFF. The DNA of the CDR3 is TGTGCCAGCAGTTTCAGGGGGCGGGGTGAAAAACTGTTTTTT.

The CDR3 region has the DNA TGCAGCGTTCTTACAGGGGGTCTTGGAAACACCATATATTTT. This encodes CSVLTGGLGNTIYF. The chain has TRBV29-1 and TRBJ1-3; 8 bases match TRBD1. J lost 3 bases, V lost 5 bases, and 6 bases had no gene match. Germline V lookup: CDR1 SQVTM, CDR2 ANQGSEA. This CDR3 contains 14 residues.

The V gene is TRBV11-2, the J gene TRBJ2-7; the match to TRBD2 covers 8 bases. Germline V CDR1 and CDR2: SGHAT, FQNNGV. The CDR3 length is 16 residues. V lost 1 base, J lost 2 bases, and 7 bases stayed unmatched. This CDR3 is CASSLGPRGAAYEQYV. The CDR3 bases are TGTGCCAGCAGCTTAGGACCGCGGGGGGCCGCCTACGAGCAGTACGTC.

This chain links TRBV4-3 with TRBJ2-6, with TRBD1 matching 7 bases. The CDR3 length is 16 residues. Trimming took 4 bases from V and 0 from J; bases not matched to a gene: 3. Germline V CDR1 and CDR2: LGHNA, YSLEER. The CDR3 DNA reads as TGCGCCAGCAGCCGGGGACAGCTCTCTGGGGCCAACGTCCTGACTTTC. Amino acid sequence: CASSRGQLSGANVLTF.

The CDR3 here is CASSRVGGQETQYF. The DNA for the CDR3 is TGTGCCAGCAGCCGAGTTGGGGGGCAAGAGACCCAGTACTTC. This chain connects TRBV27 to TRBJ2-5; a weak D match, TRBD2 (6 bases). The CDR3 covers 14 residues. V was cut by 6 bases and J by 2 bases, with 13 bases left in between. Germline V gene data show CDR1 as MNHEY and CDR2 as SMNVEV (reference sequence).

The genes are TRBV10-3 and TRBJ1-6; D is unclear. Trimming cost V 0 bases and J 10 bases, with 4 bases left between them. CDR1 and CDR2 (germline): ENHRY, SYGVKD. This CDR3 contains 12 residues. The CDR3 DNA reads as TGTGCCATCAGTGAGTCGGGCTCACCCCTCCACTTT. Residues: CAISESGSPLHF.